This T cell receptor (beta chain) was identified during a study of CD8+ T cells in alopecia areata. Study-level results: Sequence data from scalp samples additionally include resident alphabeta T cells of normal skin. Possibly as an HLA-related effect, TCR sharing across patients appeared less clear than in mice. Especially in alopecia totalis/universalis, lesional scalp showed greater clonality than normal scalp did.

Sorting from PBMCs produced CD4+ and CD8+ T cells. Concerning this clone itself: Its antigen remains unidentified.

The CDR3 runs to 14 residues. Trimming removed 8 bases from V and 1 base from J, with 14 bases in between. The germline gives CDR1 SNHLY, CDR2 FYNNEI. After isolation, RNA underwent reverse transcription to generate cDNA as the sequencing template. Sequencing used immunoSEQ multiplex PCR; TCRdb keeps in-frame clones, though not all of them. The sample comprises about 99,000 clones, roughly 53% of which are singletons, and roughly 8.8% rests with the top ten. J is TRBJ2-5 and V is TRBV2; TRBD2 might be the D (6 bases). The sequenced material came from CD4+ T cells sorted from blood. This TCR was sampled from a human donor in good health. This CDR3 reads CASGPQGLQETQYF. CDR3 nucleotide sequence: TGTGCCAGCGGACCCCAGGGACTCCAAGAGACCCAGTACTTC.